One T cell receptor (beta chain) is described in this entry. These data originate in a study of cytomegalovirus exposure and HLA in healthy donors. The PCR used 60 Vbeta and 13 Jbeta primers. Data came from immunoSEQ multiplex PCR; TCRdb stores just in-frame clones and leaves some out. The sample holds some 160,000 clones, 73% seen once. The germline CDR1 and CDR2 sequences are LNHDA and SQIVND (reference sequence). The V end was cut by 3 bases, the J end by 8 bases, with 13 bases between. This CDR3 has 14 amino acids. This TCR was sampled from a woman aged 18-29 years in good health and CMV-seropositive. Sequenced material: PBMCs. The rearrangement uses TRBV19 and TRBJ1-4, with D possibly TRBD1 on 5 matching bases. The CDR3 region has the DNA TGTGCCAGTAGTATCATTAGGGGAAGCGAAAAACTGTTTTTT. Encoded protein: CASSIIRGSEKLFF.